This TCR beta chain was observed in a study of identical twins. Points from the study as a whole: In cord blood, abundant beta clonotypes had fewer insertions; memory showed no trend. Interpretation of the results relied on cross-sectional statistical analysis and not on following the same donors.

This clonotype was detected only a few times. Its antigen is unknown. Germline V CDR1 and CDR2: SGHRS, YFSETQ. The V end lost 5 bases, the J end lost 6 bases, and 23 bases lay between the germline ends. This CDR3 spans 16 amino acids. TCRdb ran MiXCR on the 5' RACE reads and lists one entry per CDR3 protein. The table shows fewer than 550,000 distinct CDR3 sequences, with 13% to 15% occurring only once. The data were also submitted as part of a second study, on yellow fever vaccine responses in identical twins.

The rearrangement links TRBV5-1 to TRBJ1-2; a possible D gene is TRBD1 (5 bases). This clonotype was sampled from a woman under 30 in good health. Input material: CD4+ T cells sorted from blood. Written as DNA, the CDR3 is TGCGCCAGCAGATCGAATCCGGGTCTGACACAGGATGGCTACACCTTC. Residues: CASRSNPGLTQDGYTF. The full variable domain, rest sourced from reference TRBV5-1 and TRBJ1-2, is KAGVTQTPRYLIKTRGQQVTLSCSPISGHRSVSWYQQTPGQGLQFLFEYFSETQRNKGNFPGRFSGRQFSNSRSEMNVSTLELGDSALYLCASRSNPGLTQDGYTFGSGTRLTVV.